This is a list of T cell receptor beta chains from one sample in a study of PD-L1 blockade in urothelial cancer. Sequenced by immunoSEQ multiplex PCR; TCRdb stores in-frame clones only, minus some. The table shows roughly 91,000 clones, with over 65% occurring only once. Here the sequenced sample was PBMCs, taken around atezolizumab (anti-PD-L1) treatment. The receptor source for this set is a man in his sixties with urothelial cancer. The CDR3 runs from the conserved cysteine through the conserved F or W. Fields, in order: clone size, D gene, J gene, V gene, CDR3 DNA, CDR3 protein. A D gene is named only where the DNA matches it firmly. Rows may omit the clone size; those that give it use once, few, many or a size class.

abundance: -; d_gene: TRBD1; j_gene: TRBJ1-2; v_gene: TRBV5-1; CDR3nt: TGCGCCAGCAGCGAGGACAGGTTTAACTATGGCTACACCTTC; CDR3aa: CASSEDRFNYGYTF
abundance: -; d_gene: TRBD2; j_gene: TRBJ2-3; v_gene: TRBV10-1; CDR3nt: TGCGCCAGCAGCCCCGGGACTAGCGGGCGGACAGATACGCAGTATTTT; CDR3aa: CASSPGTSGRTDTQYF
abundance: -; d_gene: TRBD1; j_gene: TRBJ2-7; v_gene: TRBV10-3; CDR3nt: TGTGCCATCAGTGGGGGGGACAGGGTCCACGAGCAGTACTTC; CDR3aa: CAISGGDRVHEQYF
abundance: -; d_gene: TRBD1; j_gene: TRBJ1-4; v_gene: TRBV28; CDR3nt: TGTGCCAGCAGTGGGAGACAGGGGGTCCGGGAAAAACTGTTTTTT; CDR3aa: CASSGRQGVREKLFF
abundance: -; d_gene: -; j_gene: TRBJ1-3; v_gene: TRBV18; CDR3nt: TGTGCCAGCTCATTCGCAGGATCAGGAAACACCATATATTTT; CDR3aa: CASSFAGSGNTIYF
abundance: -; d_gene: -; j_gene: TRBJ2-7; v_gene: TRBV18; CDR3nt: TGTGCCAGCTCAGATGTCAGGGGCTCCTACGAGCAGTACTTC; CDR3aa: CASSDVRGSYEQYF
abundance: -; d_gene: TRBD1; j_gene: TRBJ2-2; v_gene: TRBV7-9; CDR3nt: TGTGCCAGCAGTTTACAGGGGACCTCGAACACCGGGGAGCTGTTTTTT; CDR3aa: CASSLQGTSNTGELFF
abundance: -; d_gene: -; j_gene: TRBJ2-7; v_gene: TRBV6-1; CDR3nt: TGTGCCAGCAGTGAGACTGACTACGAGCAGTACTTC; CDR3aa: CASSETDYEQYF
abundance: -; d_gene: -; j_gene: TRBJ2-2; v_gene: TRBV9; CDR3nt: TGTGCCAGCAGCGTAGGGGGGGCGGGGGCGAACACCGGGGAGCTGTTTTTT; CDR3aa: CASSVGGAGANTGELFF
abundance: -; d_gene: -; j_gene: TRBJ2-3; v_gene: TRBV5-1; CDR3nt: TGCGCCAGCAGCTTGGGAGAGGGCATGAGCACAGATACGCAGTATTTT; CDR3aa: CASSLGEGMSTDTQYF
abundance: -; d_gene: -; j_gene: TRBJ1-1; v_gene: TRBV9; CDR3nt: TGTGCCAGCAGCGCCGGGGGAGGGGCGCGTAACACTGAAGCTTTCTTT; CDR3aa: CASSAGGGARNTEAFF
abundance: -; d_gene: TRBD2; j_gene: TRBJ2-1; v_gene: TRBV10-1; CDR3nt: TGCGCCAGCAGTCCCAGCGGGAGGGCCGATGAGCAGTTCTTC; CDR3aa: CASSPSGRADEQFF
abundance: -; d_gene: TRBD2; j_gene: TRBJ2-1; v_gene: TRBV7-2; CDR3nt: TGTGCCAGCAGCTCCGGGACTAGCGGGATAAGTGAGCAGTTCTTC; CDR3aa: CASSSGTSGISEQFF
abundance: -; d_gene: -; j_gene: TRBJ1-2; v_gene: TRBV2; CDR3nt: TGTGCCAGCAGTGATAGGACAGCAAACTATGGCTACACCTTC; CDR3aa: CASSDRTANYGYTF
abundance: -; d_gene: TRBD1; j_gene: TRBJ2-7; v_gene: TRBV25-1; CDR3nt: TGTGCCAGCAGGCCGGGACAGGGTTTTAACGAGCAGTACTTC; CDR3aa: CASRPGQGFNEQYF
abundance: -; d_gene: -; j_gene: TRBJ2-6; v_gene: TRBV5-1; CDR3nt: TGCGCCAGCAGCTTGACGGTCTCTGGGGCCAACGTCCTGACTTTC; CDR3aa: CASSLTVSGANVLTF
abundance: few; d_gene: TRBD1; j_gene: TRBJ1-6; v_gene: TRBV6-5; CDR3nt: TGTGCCAGCAGTGCCGCGAGACAGGGGGATTCACCCCTCCACTTT; CDR3aa: CASSAARQGDSPLHF
abundance: -; d_gene: TRBD2; j_gene: TRBJ2-7; v_gene: TRBV19; CDR3nt: TGTGCCAGTAGTATCCGCGGGAGTCCCTACGAGCAGTACTTC; CDR3aa: CASSIRGSPYEQYF
abundance: once; d_gene: -; j_gene: TRBJ1-1; v_gene: TRBV5-1; CDR3nt: TGCGCCAGCAGCTTCTTAGGGGACACTGAAGCTTTCTTT; CDR3aa: CASSFLGDTEAFF
abundance: -; d_gene: -; j_gene: TRBJ2-7; v_gene: TRBV6-5; CDR3nt: TGTGCCAGCAGTTACTCCGGCAGGGTGAGCCCCTACGAGCAGTACTTC; CDR3aa: CASSYSGRVSPYEQYF
abundance: -; d_gene: TRBD1; j_gene: TRBJ2-7; v_gene: TRBV19; CDR3nt: TGTGCCAGTACCACAGGGGAAGGGTACGAGCAGTACTTC; CDR3aa: CASTTGEGYEQYF
abundance: -; d_gene: TRBD2; j_gene: TRBJ2-1; v_gene: TRBV9; CDR3nt: TGTGCCAGCAGCGTAACTAGCGGGGATGAGCAGTTCTTC; CDR3aa: CASSVTSGDEQFF
abundance: -; d_gene: TRBD2; j_gene: TRBJ2-1; v_gene: TRBV18; CDR3nt: TGTGCCAGCTCACTCCGGGGGGGGAGACACAATGAGCAGTTCTTC; CDR3aa: CASSLRGGRHNEQFF
abundance: -; d_gene: -; j_gene: TRBJ2-7; v_gene: TRBV18; CDR3nt: TGTGCCAGCTCACCCCAGGGCTCCTACGAGCAGTACTTC; CDR3aa: CASSPQGSYEQYF
abundance: -; d_gene: TRBD1; j_gene: TRBJ1-5; v_gene: TRBV15; CDR3nt: TGTGCCACCAGTACTATCTTCCGGACAGGGGGTTTTAGGAATCAGCCCCAGCATTTT; CDR3aa: CATSTIFRTGGFRNQPQHF
abundance: -; d_gene: -; j_gene: TRBJ2-1; v_gene: TRBV11-2; CDR3nt: TGTGCCAGCAGCTTAGATCCGAGCGGCAATGAGCAGTTCTTC; CDR3aa: CASSLDPSGNEQFF
abundance: -; d_gene: TRBD2; j_gene: TRBJ2-2; v_gene: TRBV5-6; CDR3nt: TGTGCCAGCAGCCCGTGGACTAGAAGCACCGGGGAGCTGTTTTTT; CDR3aa: CASSPWTRSTGELFF
abundance: -; d_gene: -; j_gene: TRBJ1-6; v_gene: TRBV7-2; CDR3nt: TGTGCCAGCAGCTTAGTTAGTCTCAATTCACCCCTCCACTTT; CDR3aa: CASSLVSLNSPLHF
abundance: -; d_gene: TRBD1; j_gene: TRBJ2-5; v_gene: TRBV5-1; CDR3nt: TGCGCCAGCAGCTTGCAGGGACAGGGTCCTTGGGAGACCCAGTACTTC; CDR3aa: CASSLQGQGPWETQYF
abundance: -; d_gene: TRBD1; j_gene: TRBJ1-1; v_gene: TRBV9; CDR3nt: TGTGCCAGCAGCATATCCGGGACAGGAGGGTTCGGAGCTTTCTTT; CDR3aa: CASSISGTGGFGAFF
abundance: -; d_gene: TRBD1; j_gene: TRBJ1-1; v_gene: TRBV6-6; CDR3nt: TGTGCCAGCAGGGACCGGGACAGGATCCTGGCTTTCTTT; CDR3aa: CASRDRDRILAFF
abundance: -; d_gene: TRBD1; j_gene: TRBJ1-2; v_gene: TRBV6-5; CDR3nt: TGTGCCAGCTACAGGGGTAACTATGGCTACACCTTC; CDR3aa: CASYRGNYGYTF
abundance: -; d_gene: -; j_gene: TRBJ2-1; v_gene: TRBV6-5; CDR3nt: TGTGCCAGCAGTTACGCAGGCTACGTCAATGAGCAGTTCTTC; CDR3aa: CASSYAGYVNEQFF
abundance: -; d_gene: -; j_gene: TRBJ1-1; v_gene: TRBV29-1; CDR3nt: TGCAGCGTTCAGGGTGACACTGAAGCTTTCTTT; CDR3aa: CSVQGDTEAFF
abundance: -; d_gene: TRBD2; j_gene: TRBJ2-3; v_gene: TRBV7-2; CDR3nt: TGTGCCAGCAGCTTGCGGGAGACAGATACGCAGTATTTT; CDR3aa: CASSLRETDTQYF
abundance: -; d_gene: -; j_gene: TRBJ1-1; v_gene: TRBV30; CDR3nt: TGTGCCTGGAGTGTACCCGGGTCGGACACTGAAGCTTTCTTT; CDR3aa: CAWSVPGSDTEAFF
abundance: -; d_gene: TRBD1; j_gene: TRBJ2-1; v_gene: TRBV4-3; CDR3nt: TGCGCCAGCAGCCCGAGGACAGGGAACAATGAGCAGTTCTTC; CDR3aa: CASSPRTGNNEQFF
abundance: -; d_gene: -; j_gene: TRBJ2-2; v_gene: TRBV18; CDR3nt: TGTGCCAGCTCACCAGCAGGGCCCGGGGAGCTGTTTTTT; CDR3aa: CASSPAGPGELFF
abundance: -; d_gene: -; j_gene: TRBJ2-1; v_gene: TRBV9; CDR3nt: TGTGCCAGCAGCCCAGACCTGAGAGGGGACACTGAGCAGTTCTTC; CDR3aa: CASSPDLRGDTEQFF
abundance: -; d_gene: -; j_gene: TRBJ1-4; v_gene: TRBV5-4; CDR3nt: TGTGCCAGCAGCTTGAATAGGGGCCCCAATGAAAAACTGTTTTTT; CDR3aa: CASSLNRGPNEKLFF
abundance: -; d_gene: -; j_gene: TRBJ2-4; v_gene: TRBV2; CDR3nt: TGTGCCAGCAGTGACTCAGGGTTCAAAAACATTCAGTACTTC; CDR3aa: CASSDSGFKNIQYF
abundance: -; d_gene: TRBD1; j_gene: TRBJ2-7; v_gene: TRBV5-1; CDR3nt: TGCGCCAGCAGCCGGAATACAGGGGGATCCTACGAGCAGTACTTC; CDR3aa: CASSRNTGGSYEQYF
abundance: -; d_gene: -; j_gene: TRBJ1-1; v_gene: TRBV5-1; CDR3nt: TGCGCCAGCAGCTCTGGGGGGAGCGTCGCTGAAGCTTTCTTT; CDR3aa: CASSSGGSVAEAFF